This TCR beta chain was obtained from a study of blood T cell repertoires in COVID-19. Study context: Sites in the United States, Italy and Spain provided acute and convalescent COVID-19 samples. PBMCs, B-cell-depleted T cells, or T cells were the source of the cDNA or gDNA that made up the material.

V gave up 1 base and J gave up 8 bases, with 15 bases separating them. There are 15 residues in the CDR3. Per germline, CDR1 SGHNT and CDR2 YYREEE (reference sequence). In the study's own analysis: It was from reference gene primer amplification that nucleated cell counts were estimated. Profiled with immunoSEQ multiplex PCR; TCRdb holds only in-frame clones, not every one. D and trimming come from the DNA, and the V and J calls and clone size come from that table. The data hold about 240,000 clones, with roughly 90% observed a single time. The chain uses TRBV5-4 and TRBJ1-4; D possibly corresponds to TRBD1 (5 bases). The sequence derives from a man in his 60s who had recovered from COVID-19. Material for sequencing was peripheral blood. The CDR3 bases are TGTGCCAGCAGCTTGAACGGCAGGGTGGGCGAAAAACTGTTTTTT. Its protein product is CASSLNGRVGEKLFF. The full variable domain, rest sourced from reference TRBV5-4 and TRBJ1-4, is ETGVTQSPTHLIKTRGQQVTLRCSSQSGHNTVSWYQQALGQGPQFIFQYYREEENGRGNFPPRFSGLQFPNYSSELNVNALELDDSALYLCASSLNGRVGEKLFFGSGTQLSVL.